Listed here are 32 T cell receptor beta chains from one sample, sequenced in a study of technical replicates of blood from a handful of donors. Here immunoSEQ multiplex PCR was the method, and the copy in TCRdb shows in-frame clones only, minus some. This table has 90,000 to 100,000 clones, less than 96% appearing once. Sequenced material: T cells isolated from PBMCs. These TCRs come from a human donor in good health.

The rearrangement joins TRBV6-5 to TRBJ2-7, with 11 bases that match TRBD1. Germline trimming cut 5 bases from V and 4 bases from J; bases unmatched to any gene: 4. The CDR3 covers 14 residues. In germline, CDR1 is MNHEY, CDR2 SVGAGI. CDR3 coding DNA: TGTGCCAGCAGTAGAGGACAGGGGGCTTACGAGCAGTACTTC. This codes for CASSRGQGAYEQYF.

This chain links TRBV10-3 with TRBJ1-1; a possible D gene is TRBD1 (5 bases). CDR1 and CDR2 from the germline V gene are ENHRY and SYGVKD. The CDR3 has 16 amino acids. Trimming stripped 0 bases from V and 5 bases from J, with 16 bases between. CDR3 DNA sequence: TGTGCCATCAGTGAGTCGGCCAGGGTAGTGGGGACTGAAGCTTTCTTT. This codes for CAISESARVVGTEAFF.

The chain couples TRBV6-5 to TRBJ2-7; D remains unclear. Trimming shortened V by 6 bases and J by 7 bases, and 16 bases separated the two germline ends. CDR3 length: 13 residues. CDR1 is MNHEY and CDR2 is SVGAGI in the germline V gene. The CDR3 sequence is CASRKTPLTEQYF. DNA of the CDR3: TGTGCCAGCAGGAAAACTCCTCTCACTGAGCAGTACTTC.

CDR3: CASSFGARNGRLNTEAFF. CDR3 nucleotide sequence: TGTGCCAGCAGTTTTGGGGCTAGGAATGGCCGTTTGAACACTGAAGCTTTCTTT. The chain recombines TRBV28 with TRBJ1-1; D is perhaps TRBD1 (5 bases). Trimming cost V 3 bases and J 0 bases, with 20 bases left between them. This CDR3 is 18 amino acids long. Germline-derived CDR1 and CDR2 are MDHEN and SYDVKM.

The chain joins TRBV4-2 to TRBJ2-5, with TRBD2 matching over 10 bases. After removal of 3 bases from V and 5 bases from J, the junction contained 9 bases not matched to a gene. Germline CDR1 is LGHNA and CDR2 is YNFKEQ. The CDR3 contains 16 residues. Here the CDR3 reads CASSHGLAEGGETQYF. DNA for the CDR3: TGTGCCAGCAGCCATGGACTAGCGGAGGGTGGGGAGACCCAGTACTTC.

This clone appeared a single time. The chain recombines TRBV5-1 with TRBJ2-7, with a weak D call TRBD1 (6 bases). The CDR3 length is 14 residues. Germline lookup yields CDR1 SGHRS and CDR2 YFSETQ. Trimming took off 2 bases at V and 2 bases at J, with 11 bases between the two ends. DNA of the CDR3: TGCGCCAGCAGCTTACAGGGATCGGCCTACGAGCAGTACTTC. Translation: CASSLQGSAYEQYF.

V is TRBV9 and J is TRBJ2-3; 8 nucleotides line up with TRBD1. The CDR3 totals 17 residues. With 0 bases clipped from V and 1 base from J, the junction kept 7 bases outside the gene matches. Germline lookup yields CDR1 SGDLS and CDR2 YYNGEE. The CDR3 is CASSVEVWGQGTDTQYF. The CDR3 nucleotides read TGTGCCAGCAGCGTAGAAGTTTGGGGACAGGGCACAGATACGCAGTATTTT. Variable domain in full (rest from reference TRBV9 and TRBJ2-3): DSGVTQTPKHLITATGQRVTLRCSPRSGDLSVYWYQQSLDQGLQFLIQYYNGEERAKGNILERFSAQQFPDLHSELNLSSLELGDSALYFCASSVEVWGQGTDTQYFGPGTRLTVL.

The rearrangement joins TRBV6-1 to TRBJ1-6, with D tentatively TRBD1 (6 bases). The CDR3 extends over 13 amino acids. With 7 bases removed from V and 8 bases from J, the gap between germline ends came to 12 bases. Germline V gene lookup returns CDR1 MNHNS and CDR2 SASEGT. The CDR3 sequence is CASTLGAHSPLHF. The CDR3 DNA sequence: TGTGCCAGCACTCTGGGGGCCCATTCACCCCTCCACTTT.

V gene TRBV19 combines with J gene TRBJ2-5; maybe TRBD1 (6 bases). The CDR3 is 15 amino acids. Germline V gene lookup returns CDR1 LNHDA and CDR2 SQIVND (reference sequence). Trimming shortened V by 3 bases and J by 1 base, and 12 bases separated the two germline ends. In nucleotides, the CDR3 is TGTGCCAGTAGTATCTTCCTGGGGGCCCAAGAGACCCAGTACTTC. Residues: CASSIFLGAQETQYF.

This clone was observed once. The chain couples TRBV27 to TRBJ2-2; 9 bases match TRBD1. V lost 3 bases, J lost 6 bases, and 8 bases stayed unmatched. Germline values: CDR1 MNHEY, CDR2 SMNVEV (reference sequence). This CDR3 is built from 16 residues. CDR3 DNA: TGTGCCAGCAGTTTGTACTCCGGGACAGGGCCCGGGGAGCTGTTTTTT. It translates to CASSLYSGTGPGELFF.

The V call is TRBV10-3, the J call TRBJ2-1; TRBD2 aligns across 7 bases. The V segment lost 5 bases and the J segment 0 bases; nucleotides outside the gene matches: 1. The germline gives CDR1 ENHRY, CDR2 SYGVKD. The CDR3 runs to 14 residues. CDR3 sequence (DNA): TGTGCCATCAGTTCGGGAGGCTCCTACAATGAGCAGTTCTTC. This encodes CAISSGGSYNEQFF.

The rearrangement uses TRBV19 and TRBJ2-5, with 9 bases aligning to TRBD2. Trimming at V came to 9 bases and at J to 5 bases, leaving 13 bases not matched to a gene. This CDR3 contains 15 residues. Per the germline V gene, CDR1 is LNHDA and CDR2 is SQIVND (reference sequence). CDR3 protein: CASQQASGRLETQYF. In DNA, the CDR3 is TGTGCCAGCCAACAGGCCAGCGGGAGGCTGGAGACCCAGTACTTC.

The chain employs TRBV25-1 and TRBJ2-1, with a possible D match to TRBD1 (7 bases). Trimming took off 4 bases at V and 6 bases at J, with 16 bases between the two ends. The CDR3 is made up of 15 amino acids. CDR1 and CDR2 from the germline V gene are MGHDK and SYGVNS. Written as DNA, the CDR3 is TGTGCCAGCAGTGGCCTGGACAGGAGGGTCAATGAGCAGTTCTTC. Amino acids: CASSGLDRRVNEQFF.

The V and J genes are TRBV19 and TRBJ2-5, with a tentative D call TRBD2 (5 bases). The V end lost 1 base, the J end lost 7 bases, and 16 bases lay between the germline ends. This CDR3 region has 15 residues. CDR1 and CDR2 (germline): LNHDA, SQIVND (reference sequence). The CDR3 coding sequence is TGTGCCAGTAGTATAGGGTACGGGGTTCGCGGGACCCAGTACTTC. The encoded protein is CASSIGYGVRGTQYF.

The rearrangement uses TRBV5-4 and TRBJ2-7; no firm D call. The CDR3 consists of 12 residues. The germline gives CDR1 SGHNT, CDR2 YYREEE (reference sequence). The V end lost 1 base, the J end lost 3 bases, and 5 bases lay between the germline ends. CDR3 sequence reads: CASSLLGYEQYF. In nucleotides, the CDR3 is TGTGCCAGCAGCTTGCTAGGCTACGAGCAGTACTTC.

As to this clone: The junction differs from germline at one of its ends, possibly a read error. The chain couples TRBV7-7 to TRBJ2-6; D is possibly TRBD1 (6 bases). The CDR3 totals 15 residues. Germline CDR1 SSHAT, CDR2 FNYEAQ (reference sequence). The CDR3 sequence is CASSLTGTGANVLTF. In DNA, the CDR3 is TGTGCTAGCAGCCTTACAGGGACTGGGGCCAACGTCCTGACTTTC.

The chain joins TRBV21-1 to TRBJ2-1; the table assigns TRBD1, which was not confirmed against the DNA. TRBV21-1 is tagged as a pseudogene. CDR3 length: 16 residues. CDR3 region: CASSKGGFGRDNEQFF. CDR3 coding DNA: TGTGCCAGCAGCAAAGGCGGATTTGGCAGGGACAATGAGCAGTTCTTC.

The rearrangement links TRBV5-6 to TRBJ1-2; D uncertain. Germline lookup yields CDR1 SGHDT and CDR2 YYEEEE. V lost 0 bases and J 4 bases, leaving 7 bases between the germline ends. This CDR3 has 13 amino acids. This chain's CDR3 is CASSLGGSYGYTF. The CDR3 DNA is TGTGCCAGCAGCTTGGGAGGGAGCTATGGCTACACCTTC.

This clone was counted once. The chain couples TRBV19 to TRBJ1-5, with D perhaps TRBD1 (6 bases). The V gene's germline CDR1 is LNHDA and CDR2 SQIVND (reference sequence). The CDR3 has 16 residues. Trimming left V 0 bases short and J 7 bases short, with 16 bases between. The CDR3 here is CASSIDARGGRQPQHF. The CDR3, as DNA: TGTGCCAGTAGTATAGACGCCAGGGGTGGACGGCAGCCCCAGCATTTT. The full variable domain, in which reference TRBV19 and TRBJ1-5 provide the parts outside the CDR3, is DGGITQSPKYLFRKEGQNVTLSCEQNLNHDAMYWYRQDPGQGLRLIYYSQIVNDFQKGDIAEGYSVSREKKESFPLTVTSAQKNPTAFYLCASSIDARGGRQPQHFGDGTRLSIL.

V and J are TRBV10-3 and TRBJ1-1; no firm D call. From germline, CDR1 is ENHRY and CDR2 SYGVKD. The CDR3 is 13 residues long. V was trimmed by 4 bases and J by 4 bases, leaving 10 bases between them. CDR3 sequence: CAISVSGFTEAFF. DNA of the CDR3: TGTGCCATCAGTGTCTCGGGGTTCACTGAAGCTTTCTTT.

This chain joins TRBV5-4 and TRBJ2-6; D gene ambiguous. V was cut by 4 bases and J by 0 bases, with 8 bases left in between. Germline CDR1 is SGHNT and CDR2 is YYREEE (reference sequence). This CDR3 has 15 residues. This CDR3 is CASSTQSSGANVLTF. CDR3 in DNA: TGTGCCAGCAGCACACAGAGCTCTGGGGCCAACGTCCTGACTTTC.

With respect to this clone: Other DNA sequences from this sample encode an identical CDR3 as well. Written as DNA, the CDR3 is TGTGCCAGCAGTTACTCCGACAGGGGCTACGAGCAGTACTTC. As protein: CASSYSDRGYEQYF. The gene calls are TRBV6-5 and TRBJ2-7, with 8 nucleotides matching TRBD1. V shed 0 bases and J 3 bases; nucleotides not matched to a gene: 1. CDR1 and CDR2 from the germline V gene are MNHEY and SVGAGI. The CDR3 is 14 residues long.

CDR3 residues: CASSTSDRGETQYF. The DNA for the CDR3 is TGTGCCAGCAGCACATCGGACAGGGGAGAGACCCAGTACTTC. The chain has TRBV7-8 and TRBJ2-5; 9 positions agree with TRBD1. The CDR3 is 14 amino acids. CDR1 is SGHVS and CDR2 is FQNEAQ in the germline V gene. With 5 bases clipped from V and 4 bases from J, the junction kept 5 bases outside the gene matches. Full variable domain (missing parts from reference TRBV7-8 and TRBJ2-5): GAGVSQSPRYKVAKRGQDVALRCDPISGHVSLFWYQQALGQGPEFLTYFQNEAQLDKSGLPSDRFFAERPEGSVSTLKIQRTQQEDSAVYLCASSTSDRGETQYFGPGTRLLVL.

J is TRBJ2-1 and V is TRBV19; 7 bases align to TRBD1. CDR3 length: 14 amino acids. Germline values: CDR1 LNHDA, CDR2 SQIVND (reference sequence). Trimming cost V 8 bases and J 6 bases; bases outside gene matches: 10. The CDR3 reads CASLPGTDLNEQFF. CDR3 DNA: TGTGCCAGTTTACCCGGGACAGACCTCAATGAGCAGTTCTTC.

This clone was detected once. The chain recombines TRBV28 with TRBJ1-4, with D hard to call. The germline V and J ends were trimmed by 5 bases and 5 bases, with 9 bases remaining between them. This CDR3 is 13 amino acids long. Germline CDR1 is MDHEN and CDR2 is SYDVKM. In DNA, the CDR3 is TGTGCCAGCAGTCTTACAGAAAATGAAAAACTGTTTTTT. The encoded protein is CASSLTENEKLFF.

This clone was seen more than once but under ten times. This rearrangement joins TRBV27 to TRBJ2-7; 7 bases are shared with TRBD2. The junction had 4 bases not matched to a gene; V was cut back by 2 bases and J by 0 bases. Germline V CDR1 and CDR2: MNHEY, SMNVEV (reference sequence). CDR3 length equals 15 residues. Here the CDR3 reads CASSLEAGLSYEQYF. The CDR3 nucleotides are TGTGCCAGCAGTTTAGAAGCGGGGCTCTCCTACGAGCAGTACTTC.

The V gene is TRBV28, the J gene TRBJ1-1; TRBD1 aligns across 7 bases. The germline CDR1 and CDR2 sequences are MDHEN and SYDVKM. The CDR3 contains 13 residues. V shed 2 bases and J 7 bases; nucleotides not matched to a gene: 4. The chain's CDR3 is CASSLLTGLEAFF. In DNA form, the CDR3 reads TGTGCCAGCAGTTTACTGACAGGGCTTGAAGCTTTCTTT.

CDR3 in amino acids: CASSPGQGGQPQHF. The CDR3 nucleotides are TGTGCCAGTAGTCCCGGACAGGGGGGGCAGCCCCAGCATTTT. The chain employs TRBV19 and TRBJ1-5; 10 nucleotides line up with TRBD1. The CDR3 consists of 14 residues. CDR1 and CDR2 (germline): LNHDA, SQIVND (reference sequence). The ends lost 5 bases at V and 7 bases at J; junction bases unmatched: 5.

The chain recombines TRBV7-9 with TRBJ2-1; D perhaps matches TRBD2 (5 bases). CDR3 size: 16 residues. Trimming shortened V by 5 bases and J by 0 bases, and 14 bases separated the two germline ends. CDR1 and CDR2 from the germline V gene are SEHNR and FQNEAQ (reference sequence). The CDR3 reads CASSREGRVSYNEQFF. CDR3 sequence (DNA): TGTGCCAGCAGCCGAGAGGGTAGGGTCTCCTACAATGAGCAGTTCTTC.

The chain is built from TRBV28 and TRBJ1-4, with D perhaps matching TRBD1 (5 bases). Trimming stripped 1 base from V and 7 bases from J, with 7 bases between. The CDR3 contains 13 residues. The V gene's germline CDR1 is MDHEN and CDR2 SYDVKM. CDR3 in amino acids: CASSLFRGEKLFF. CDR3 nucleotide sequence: TGTGCCAGCAGTTTATTTAGGGGTGAAAAACTGTTTTTT.

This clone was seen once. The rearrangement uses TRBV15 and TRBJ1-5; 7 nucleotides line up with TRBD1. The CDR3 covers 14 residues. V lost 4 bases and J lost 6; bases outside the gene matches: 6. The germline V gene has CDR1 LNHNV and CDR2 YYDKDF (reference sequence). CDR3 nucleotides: TGTGCCACCAGCACTACAGGGGAGAGTCAGCCCCAGCATTTT. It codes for CATSTTGESQPQHF.

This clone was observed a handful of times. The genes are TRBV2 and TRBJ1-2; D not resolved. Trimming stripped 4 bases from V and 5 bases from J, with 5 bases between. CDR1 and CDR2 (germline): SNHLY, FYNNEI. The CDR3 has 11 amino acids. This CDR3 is CASSVTYGYTF. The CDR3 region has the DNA TGTGCCAGCAGTGTTACTTATGGCTACACCTTC. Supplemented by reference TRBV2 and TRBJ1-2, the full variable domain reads EPEVTQTPSHQVTQMGQEVILRCVPISNHLYFYWYRQILGQKVEFLVSFYNNEISEKSEIFDDQFSVERPDGSNFTLKIRSTKLEDSAMYFCASSVTYGYTFGSGTRLTVV.